These 5 T cell receptor beta chains were all obtained from the same sample, sequenced in a study of siplizumab effects on memory and regulatory T cells. TCRdb's copy holds only in-frame clones and misses some; the assay was immunoSEQ multiplex PCR. The sample holds around 77,000 clones, about 90% seen once. The sample taken for sequencing was CD8+ T cells sorted from blood. These receptor sequences come from a human donor in good health.

V and J are TRBV6-5 and TRBJ2-7; 10 bases align to TRBD2. V dropped 6 bases and J dropped 2; count of bases not matched to a gene: 7. The germline V gene has CDR1 MNHEY and CDR2 SVGAGI. The CDR3 runs to 15 residues. CDR3 residues: CASSPRTSGPYEQYF. DNA for the CDR3: TGTGCCAGCAGCCCCCGGACTAGCGGCCCCTACGAGCAGTACTTC.

This chain uses TRBV27 with TRBJ2-3, with D tentatively TRBD1 (6 bases). Germline CDR1 reads MNHEY; CDR2 reads SMNVEV (reference sequence). This CDR3 region has 15 residues. V lost 0 bases to trimming and J lost 1 base, with 8 bases between them. CDR3 DNA: TGTGCCAGCAGTTTATCGAAGGGGGGCACAGATACGCAGTATTTT. This encodes CASSLSKGGTDTQYF.

The chain is built from TRBV7-9 and TRBJ1-4, with D possibly being TRBD1 (5 bases). The length of the CDR3 is 14 residues. Trimming left V 5 bases short and J 6 bases short, with 13 bases between. The germline V gene encodes CDR1 SEHNR and CDR2 FQNEAQ (reference sequence). CDR3 in DNA: TGTGCCAGCAGCCCCGTCGGGGGGGATGAAAAACTGTTTTTT. Its translation is CASSPVGGDEKLFF. Drawing the rest from reference TRBV7-9 and TRBJ1-4, the complete variable domain is DTGVSQNPRHKITKRGQNVTFRCDPISEHNRLYWYRQTLGQGPEFLTYFQNEAQLEKSRLLSDRFSAERPKGSFSTLEIQRTEQGDSAMYLCASSPVGGDEKLFFGSGTQLSVL.

The chain couples TRBV7-8 to TRBJ2-7, with 9 bases lining up with TRBD1. Per germline, CDR1 SGHVS and CDR2 FQNEAQ. CDR3 length: 13 residues. J lost 4 bases, V lost 5 bases, and 3 bases had no gene match. In nucleotides, the CDR3 is TGTGCCAGCAGCCAACAGGGGGCTTACGAGCAGTACTTC. This encodes CASSQQGAYEQYF.

The chain has TRBV27 and TRBJ2-7; tentative D call: TRBD2 (5 bases). Germline CDR1 reads MNHEY; CDR2 reads SMNVEV (reference sequence). CDR3 length: 15 amino acids. V dropped 0 bases and J dropped 1 base, with 10 bases sitting between them. CDR3 nucleotides: TGTGCCAGCAGTTTATCGGCCGGGATATCCTACGAGCAGTACTTC. This translates into CASSLSAGISYEQYF.